This T cell receptor (beta chain) is from a study of T cells after yellow fever vaccination. 5'RACE template switching added a universal primer site and UMIs to TCR cDNA. TCRdb itself ran the 5' RACE reads through MiXCR, one entry per CDR3 protein. The table shows approximately 240,000 distinct CDR3 sequences, with about 3.7% occurring only once. Turning to this clonotype: What it binds is not known.

General study points: The secondary response was weaker but peaked faster, day 5 versus 15. At 95% to 98% for CD4 and 70% to 90% for CD8, most primary-vaccination clones showed up again after the booster. Clonotypes shared by both compartments, CD4 and CD8, made up a small share.

Trimming took 0 bases from V and 1 from J, leaving 11 bases between them. Germline assignment: CDR1 SGHRS and CDR2 YFSETQ. CDR3 length equals 16 residues. The sequence was collected from a man between 18 and 29 years old who received the YFV17D yellow fever vaccine. This chain uses TRBV5-1 with TRBJ2-1; no firm D call. This sample comprised PBMCs, obtained 15 days after the yellow fever booster vaccination. The CDR3 loop is CASSLEARLSYNEQFF. CDR3 DNA: TGCGCCAGCAGCTTGGAGGCGAGACTTTCCTACAATGAGCAGTTCTTC.